The 14 T cell receptor beta chains presented below share a single source sample, sequenced in a study of shared clonotypes between healthy human individuals. The table came from immunoSEQ multiplex PCR; TCRdb's copy has only in-frame clones and leaves some out. Found here are 650,000 to 750,000 clones, approximately 79% of them singletons; the top ten hold 1.8%. Material: memory CD4+ T cells sorted from blood. Specified subset: CD45RA-negative fraction. These TCRs come from a woman in her 30s in good health.

The V gene is TRBV27, the J gene TRBJ1-4, with D possibly being TRBD1 (6 bases). Deletions cut 2 bases from V and 6 bases from J, with 10 bases between. Germline V lookup: CDR1 MNHEY, CDR2 SMNVEV (reference sequence). The CDR3 is 14 residues long. The CDR3 bases are TGTGCCAGCAGTTTACGGGGGGGCTATGAAAAACTGTTTTTT. It encodes CASSLRGGYEKLFF.

The chain combines TRBV28 with TRBJ2-6; a possible D gene is TRBD2 (5 bases). V gave up 5 bases and J gave up 0 bases, with 8 bases separating them. The CDR3 extends over 15 amino acids. The germline V gene has CDR1 MDHEN and CDR2 SYDVKM. Here the CDR3 reads CASSTTISGANVLTF. The CDR3 coding sequence is TGTGCCAGCAGTACGACTATCTCTGGGGCCAACGTCCTGACTTTC.

A remark on this clone: Other DNA sequences in the sample encode the same CDR3. The rearrangement links TRBV5-1 to TRBJ1-5; D is unresolved. Germline V gives CDR1 SGHRS, CDR2 YFSETQ. V lost 0 bases and J lost 4, with 5 bases in between. This CDR3 contains 13 residues. CDR3 loop: CASSLGPNQPQHF. The CDR3 DNA is TGCGCCAGCAGCTTGGGGCCTAATCAGCCCCAGCATTTT. The full variable domain, its missing parts supplied by reference TRBV5-1 and TRBJ1-5, is KAGVTQTPRYLIKTRGQQVTLSCSPISGHRSVSWYQQTPGQGLQFLFEYFSETQRNKGNFPGRFSGRQFSNSRSEMNVSTLELGDSALYLCASSLGPNQPQHFGDGTRLSIL.

A few counts support this clone. The CDR3 bases are TGTGCCAGCAGCCCCCGACCGGGGGACCAGAGGGACACTGAAGCTTTCTTT. Translated, it gives CASSPRPGDQRDTEAFF. V usage is TRBV5-6 and J usage is TRBJ1-1; maybe TRBD1 (5 bases). CDR1 and CDR2 from the germline V gene are SGHDT and YYEEEE. The ends were cut back, 4 bases at V and 3 bases at J, with 22 bases in the middle. This CDR3 has 17 amino acids. The whole variable domain, filled in from reference TRBV5-6 and TRBJ1-1, reads DAGVTQSPTHLIKTRGQQVTLRCSPKSGHDTVSWYQQALGQGPQFIFQYYEEEERQRGNFPDRFSGHQFPNYSSELNVNALLLGDSALYLCASSPRPGDQRDTEAFFGQGTRLTVV.

V and J are TRBV7-2 and TRBJ1-2, with D unresolved. The germline gives CDR1 SGHTA, CDR2 FQGNSA. This CDR3 region has 14 residues. V dropped 4 bases and J dropped 2 bases, with 11 bases sitting between them. The CDR3 DNA reads TGTGCCAGCAGCTCCGGGCGAGGGAACTATGGCTACACCTTC. Amino acids: CASSSGRGNYGYTF.

The chain is built from TRBV27 and TRBJ2-7; 12 nucleotides line up with TRBD1. Germline V gene data show CDR1 as MNHEY and CDR2 as SMNVEV (reference sequence). With V trimmed by 8 bases and J by 7 bases, 3 bases remained unmatched. This CDR3 has 12 residues. CDR3 DNA sequence: TGTGCCAGCCGGGACAGGGGGCTTGAGCAGTACTTC. This gives the protein CASRDRGLEQYF.

The chain carries TRBV28 and TRBJ2-2; 13 bases line up with TRBD2. The V segment lost 5 bases and the J segment 7 bases; nucleotides outside the gene matches: 16. Germline CDR1 reads MDHEN; CDR2 reads SYDVKM. This CDR3 has 19 amino acids. The CDR3 DNA reads as TGTGCCAGCAGTCCCTGGCAGGGACTAGCGGGAAGGGGGAACGGGGAGCTGTTTTTT. Translation: CASSPWQGLAGRGNGELFF.

The V call is TRBV29-1, the J call TRBJ2-7; TRBD2 is a possible D gene (5 bases). This CDR3 has 12 amino acids. The V end lost 7 bases, the J end lost 5 bases, and 15 bases lay between the germline ends. The germline CDR1 and CDR2 sequences are SQVTM and ANQGSEA. For the CDR3, the DNA is TGCAGCGCAGCTCGTGGAGGCAACGAGCAGTACTTC. Its translation: CSAARGGNEQYF.

The rearrangement links TRBV15 to TRBJ2-1, with 10 positions matching TRBD2. Per germline, CDR1 LNHNV and CDR2 YYDKDF (reference sequence). This CDR3 region has 15 residues. V lost 3 bases, J lost 10 bases, and 9 bases stayed unmatched. CDR3 bases: TGTGCCACCAGCAGGGGGACTAGCGTCTCGTTAGAGCAGTTCTTC. As protein: CATSRGTSVSLEQFF. The complete variable domain, with remaining parts taken from reference TRBV15 and TRBJ2-1, reads DAMVIQNPRYQVTQFGKPVTLSCSQTLNHNVMYWYQQKSSQAPKLLFHYYDKDFNNEADTPDNFQSRRPNTSFCFLDIRSPGLGDTAMYLCATSRGTSVSLEQFFGPGTRLTVL.

The chain combines TRBV18 with TRBJ2-7, with unresolved D. Germline V CDR1 and CDR2: KGHSH, LQKENI. The CDR3 length is 11 residues. With 5 bases removed from V and 5 bases from J, the gap between germline ends came to 7 bases. CDR3 in amino acids: CASSSTNEQYF. The CDR3 nucleotides read TGTGCCAGCTCATCTACGAACGAGCAGTACTTC. The variable domain in full, completed from reference TRBV18 and TRBJ2-7, reads NAGVMQNPRHLVRRRGQEARLRCSPMKGHSHVYWYRQLPEEGLKFMVYLQKENIIDESGMPKERFSAEFPKEGPSILRIQQVVRGDSAAYFCASSSTNEQYFGPGTRLTVT.

This clone was seen a handful of times. CDR3 region: CASSEALTGGIDTQYF. The CDR3 coding sequence is TGTGCCAGCAGTGAAGCATTGACAGGGGGCATCGATACGCAGTATTTT. The chain employs TRBV2 and TRBJ2-3; 10 bases are shared with TRBD1. Germline values: CDR1 SNHLY, CDR2 FYNNEI. With V trimmed by 0 bases and J by 6 bases, 6 bases remained unmatched. The CDR3 extends over 16 amino acids. The full variable domain, in which reference TRBV2 and TRBJ2-3 provide the parts outside the CDR3, is EPEVTQTPSHQVTQMGQEVILRCVPISNHLYFYWYRQILGQKVEFLVSFYNNEISEKSEIFDDQFSVERPDGSNFTLKIRSTKLEDSAMYFCASSEALTGGIDTQYFGPGTRLTVL.

This sequence joins TRBV7-2 and TRBJ2-1, with D perhaps matching TRBD2 (6 bases). Germline values: CDR1 SGHTA, CDR2 FQGNSA. This CDR3 spans 15 amino acids. Deletions cut 3 bases from V and 2 bases from J, with 11 bases between. The CDR3 loop is CASSFLAVTYNEQFF. The CDR3, as DNA: TGTGCCAGCAGCTTCTTAGCGGTAACCTACAATGAGCAGTTCTTC.

This chain links TRBV25-1 with TRBJ2-5; D is uncertain. TRBJ2-7 matches the DNA end more closely, so the J call is doubtful. The germline V gene has CDR1 MGHDK and CDR2 SYGVNS. The CDR3 spans 13 residues. The CDR3 spells CASSDETSYEQYF. Here the CDR3 DNA reads TGTGCCAGCAGTGACGAGACCTCCTACGAGCAGTACTTC.

V and J are TRBV7-8 and TRBJ1-1; 7 nucleotides agree with TRBD1. Germline CDR1 SGHVS, CDR2 FQNEAQ. The ends lost 5 bases at V and 3 bases at J; junction bases unmatched: 9. The CDR3 covers 15 residues. The CDR3 bases are TGTGCCAGCAGCGCCGACAGGGTGGTCGACACTGAAGCTTTCTTT. Translating gives CASSADRVVDTEAFF. The complete variable domain, with remaining parts taken from reference TRBV7-8 and TRBJ1-1, reads GAGVSQSPRYKVAKRGQDVALRCDPISGHVSLFWYQQALGQGPEFLTYFQNEAQLDKSGLPSDRFFAERPEGSVSTLKIQRTQQEDSAVYLCASSADRVVDTEAFFGQGTRLTVV.